Following are 14 T cell receptor beta chains from one sample sequenced in a study of identical twins. TCRdb ran MiXCR on the 5' RACE reads and lists one entry per CDR3 protein. The profile shows more than 1.5 million distinct CDR3 sequences, around 29% of them singletons. Sequenced input: cord blood. Receptors originate from a newborn girl in good health.

This clonotype showed up many times. The gene calls are TRBV12-3 or TRBV12-4 and TRBJ2-7, with a tentative D call TRBD2 (5 bases). The V end lost 4 bases, the J end lost 0 bases, and 13 bases lay between the germline ends. The CDR3 length is 15 residues. As DNA, the CDR3 is TGTGCCAGCAGTTCCCGGGGAGCGGACTCCTACGAGCAGTACTTC. Residues: CASSSRGADSYEQYF.

The sample holds a few counts of this clonotype. The rearrangement uses TRBV20-1 and TRBJ2-3; 9 positions agree with TRBD2. The ends lost 3 bases at V and 5 bases at J; junction bases unmatched: 18. The length of the CDR3 is 18 residues. The V gene's germline CDR1 is DFQATT and CDR2 SNEGSKA (reference sequence). The CDR3 nucleotides are TGCAGTGCTAGCCGGGTAATAGCGGGAGTCTCCCGGGGAGATACGCAGTATTTT. Translated: CSASRVIAGVSRGDTQYF.

This chain connects TRBV10-3 to TRBJ2-5; D possibly corresponds to TRBD1 (6 bases). The V gene lost 9 bases and the J gene lost 5 bases, with 13 bases spanning the gap. This CDR3 has 12 residues. CDR1 and CDR2 (germline): ENHRY, SYGVKD. CDR3 DNA: TGTGCCATAAGGGACAACGGGGAGACCCAGTACTTC. It encodes CAIRDNGETQYF.

This clonotype was observed a handful of times. The chain combines TRBV10-2 with TRBJ2-3; TRBD2 agrees at 11 bases. This CDR3 contains 18 residues. V trimming: 0 bases; J trimming: 0 bases; junction bases outside the gene matches: 5. Germline CDR1 is WSHSY and CDR2 is SAAADI. The CDR3 loop is CASSESKLAGASTDTQYF. The CDR3 DNA is TGCGCCAGCAGTGAGTCGAAACTAGCGGGGGCCAGCACAGATACGCAGTATTTT.

This clonotype was seen a few times. The gene calls are TRBV4-2 and TRBJ2-1, with 10 bases lining up with TRBD2. Germline CDR1 is LGHNA and CDR2 is YNFKEQ. The J segment lost 0 bases and the V segment lost 3 bases, leaving 14 bases of the junction unmatched. The CDR3 runs 20 residues. CDR3 amino acids: CASSHSASGRWKGSYNEQFF. Here the CDR3 DNA reads TGTGCCAGCAGCCACTCGGCTAGCGGGAGATGGAAGGGCTCCTACAATGAGCAGTTCTTC.

CDR3 coding DNA: TGCAGTGCTGCCAGGGGGGTGAACACTGAAGCTTTCTTT. Encoded protein: CSAARGVNTEAFF. V and J are TRBV20-1 and TRBJ1-1, with TRBD1 matching 7 bases. The germline gives CDR1 DFQATT, CDR2 SNEGSKA (reference sequence). Trimming cost V 5 bases and J 0 bases; bases outside gene matches: 3. The length of the CDR3 is 13 residues.

The V gene is TRBV4-2, the J gene TRBJ2-7; 9 positions agree with TRBD2. The CDR3 runs 16 residues. Germline values: CDR1 LGHNA, CDR2 YNFKEQ. J lost 1 base, V lost 0 bases, and 4 bases had no gene match. CDR3 nucleotide sequence: TGTGCCAGCAGCCAAGAAAGGACTAGCGCATCCTACGAGCAGTACTTC. Translated: CASSQERTSASYEQYF.

The chain has TRBV18 and TRBJ1-1; D gene unclear. The germline V gene encodes CDR1 KGHSH and CDR2 LQKENI. The ends were cut back, 1 base at V and 6 bases at J, with 12 bases in the middle. The CDR3 is 14 residues long. CDR3 sequence: CASSPQEFVAEAFF. The CDR3 nucleotides are TGTGCCAGCTCACCACAAGAATTTGTCGCTGAAGCTTTCTTT.

This rearrangement joins TRBV6-6 to TRBJ2-3, with a tentative D call TRBD1 (6 bases). Germline V CDR1 and CDR2: MNHNY, SVGAGI (reference sequence). This CDR3 contains 16 residues. V lost 5 bases to trimming and J lost 1 base, with 16 bases between them. The CDR3 region is CASSPTTRGGTDTQYF. CDR3 sequence (DNA): TGTGCCAGCAGTCCAACGACCAGGGGAGGCACAGATACGCAGTATTTT.

Here the CDR3 DNA reads TGTGCCAGCAGTTACTCTCCGACTAGCGGGGACACAGATACGCAGTATTTT. Translation gives CASSYSPTSGDTDTQYF. This chain joins TRBV6-5 and TRBJ2-3; 11 bases match TRBD2. V dropped 0 bases and J dropped 2; count of bases not matched to a gene: 4. Looked up from germline, CDR1 is MNHEY and CDR2 is SVGAGI. The CDR3 runs to 17 residues.

About this clonotype: One junction end disagrees with the germline gene, perhaps due to a read error. The V and J genes are TRBV20-1 and TRBJ1-4; D is ambiguous. CDR3 size: 13 residues. The germline V gene encodes CDR1 DFQATT and CDR2 SNEGSKA (reference sequence). This chain's CDR3 is CSAIEDAEERLFF. CDR3 DNA: TGCAGTGCTATCGAGGACGCGGAGGAAAGACTGTTTTTT.

CDR3 region: CASRPTPGPEKLFF. The CDR3 DNA reads as TGTGCCAGCAGACCGACACCGGGACCTGAAAAACTGTTTTTT. The V and J genes are TRBV28 and TRBJ1-4, with D possibly being TRBD1 (5 bases). Deletions cut 6 bases from V and 7 bases from J, with 15 bases between. The CDR3 is made up of 14 amino acids. CDR1 and CDR2 from the germline V gene are MDHEN and SYDVKM.

This clonotype was picked up a small number of times. The rearrangement uses TRBV7-2 and TRBJ1-2; unclear D gene. Trimming removed 1 base at V and 4 bases at J, with 16 bases between. The germline CDR1 and CDR2 sequences are SGHTA and FQGNSA. The CDR3 extends over 16 amino acids. The CDR3 sequence: CASSLVGGRPSYGYTF. CDR3 nucleotides: TGTGCCAGCAGCTTAGTGGGAGGTCGCCCTAGCTATGGCTACACCTTC.

The chain uses TRBV20-1 and TRBJ2-4; D is unclear. The CDR3 has 13 residues. The V end was cut by 5 bases, the J end by 2 bases, with 10 bases between. Looked up from germline, CDR1 is DFQATT and CDR2 is SNEGSKA (reference sequence). The CDR3 nucleotides read TGCAGTGCTGCCCGCCTACCCAAAAACATTCAGTACTTC. The encoded protein is CSAARLPKNIQYF.